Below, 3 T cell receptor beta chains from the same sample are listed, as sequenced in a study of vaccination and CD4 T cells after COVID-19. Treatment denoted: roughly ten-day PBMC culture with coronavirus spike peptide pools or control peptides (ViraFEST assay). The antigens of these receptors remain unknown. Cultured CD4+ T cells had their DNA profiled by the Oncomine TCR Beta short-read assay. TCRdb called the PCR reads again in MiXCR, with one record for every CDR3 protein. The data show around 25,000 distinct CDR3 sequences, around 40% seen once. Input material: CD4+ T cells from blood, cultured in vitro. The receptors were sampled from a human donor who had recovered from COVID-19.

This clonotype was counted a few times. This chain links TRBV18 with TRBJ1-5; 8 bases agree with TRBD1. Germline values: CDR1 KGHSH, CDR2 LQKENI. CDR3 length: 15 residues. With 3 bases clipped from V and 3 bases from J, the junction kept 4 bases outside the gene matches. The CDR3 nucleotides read TGTGCCAGCTCACCGGGACAGGCGCCCAATCAGCCCCAGCATTTT. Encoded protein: CASSPGQAPNQPQHF. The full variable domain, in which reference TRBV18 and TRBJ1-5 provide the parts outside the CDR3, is NAGVMQNPRHLVRRRGQEARLRCSPMKGHSHVYWYRQLPEEGLKFMVYLQKENIIDESGMPKERFSAEFPKEGPSILRIQQVVRGDSAAYFCASSPGQAPNQPQHFGDGTRLSIL.

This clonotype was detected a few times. CDR3 protein: CASSRGVGTISREQYF. DNA for the CDR3: TGTGCCAGTAGTAGAGGGGTTGGGACTATTAGCCGCGAGCAGTACTTC. V gene TRBV19 combines with J gene TRBJ2-7; 7 bases map to TRBD2. V gave up 4 bases and J gave up 6 bases; unmatched junction bases: 15. This CDR3 is built from 16 residues. CDR1 is LNHDA, CDR2 SQIVND, per germline (reference sequence).

The CDR3 sequence: CASSDEKLRTSPLHF. The DNA of the CDR3 is TGTGCCAGCAGTGATGAAAAGTTGAGGACTTCACCCCTCCACTTT. The V call is TRBV6-1, the J call TRBJ1-6, with D unclear. Trimming took off 3 bases at V and 9 bases at J, with 15 bases between the two ends. The germline CDR1 and CDR2 sequences are MNHNS and SASEGT. The CDR3 consists of 15 residues.